This note documents a single T cell receptor (beta chain) sequence. Its antigen is not identified. Time point in this sample: blood 4 weeks post-SBRT, at nephrectomy. Treatment in this sample: 15 Gy SBRT to primary tumor, nephrectomy 4 weeks later. Nephrectomy followed 15 Gy stereotactic body radiation by 4 weeks. Radiation-treated patients gave blood at baseline, week 2 and week 4. CDR1 and CDR2 (germline): GTSNPN, SVGIG (reference sequence). This CDR3 has 14 amino acids. Trimming stripped 2 bases from V and 7 bases from J, with 12 bases between. These data are taken from a study of radiation and T cells in renal cell carcinoma. General study findings and limits: No pretreatment tumor biopsies were available for baseline clonotypes.

Assay: immunoSEQ multiplex PCR; the TCRdb copy retains only in-frame clones and omits some. The sample carries roughly 58,000 clones, about 80% recorded once. The TCR was taken from a man aged 55 to 69 with renal cell carcinoma. Here the sequenced sample was blood, taken from a patient whose treatment included radiotherapy and nephrectomy. This rearrangement joins TRBV30 to TRBJ1-6, with D perhaps TRBD1 (5 bases). In DNA, the CDR3 is TGTGCCTGGAGTATGGGGACCACCAATTCACCCCTCCACTTT. Translating gives CAWSMGTTNSPLHF.